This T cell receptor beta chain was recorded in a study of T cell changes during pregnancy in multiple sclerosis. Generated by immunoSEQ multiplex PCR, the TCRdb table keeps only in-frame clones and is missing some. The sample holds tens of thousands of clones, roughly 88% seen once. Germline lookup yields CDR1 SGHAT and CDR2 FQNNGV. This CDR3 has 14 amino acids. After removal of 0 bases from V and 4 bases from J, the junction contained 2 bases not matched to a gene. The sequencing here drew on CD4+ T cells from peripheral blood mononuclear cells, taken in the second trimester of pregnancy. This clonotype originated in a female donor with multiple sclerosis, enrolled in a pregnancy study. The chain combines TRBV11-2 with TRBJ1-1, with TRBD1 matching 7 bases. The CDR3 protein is CASSLEYRGTEAFF. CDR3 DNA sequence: TGTGCCAGCAGCTTAGAGTACAGGGGCACTGAAGCTTTCTTT.